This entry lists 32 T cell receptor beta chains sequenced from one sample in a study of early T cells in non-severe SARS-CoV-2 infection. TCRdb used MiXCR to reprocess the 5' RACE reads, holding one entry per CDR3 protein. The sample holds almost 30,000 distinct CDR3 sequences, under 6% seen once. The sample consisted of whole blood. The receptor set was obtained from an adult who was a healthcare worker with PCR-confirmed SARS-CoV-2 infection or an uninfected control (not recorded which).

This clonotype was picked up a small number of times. This CDR3 reads CASSQGTGWTGELFF. The CDR3 bases are TGCGCCAGCAGCCAAGGGACAGGGTGGACCGGGGAGCTGTTTTTT. V usage is TRBV4-3 and J usage is TRBJ2-2, with 8 bases that match TRBD1. J was trimmed by 5 bases and V by 1 base; bases with no gene match: 3. Per germline, CDR1 LGHNA and CDR2 YSLEER. The CDR3 is 15 residues long.

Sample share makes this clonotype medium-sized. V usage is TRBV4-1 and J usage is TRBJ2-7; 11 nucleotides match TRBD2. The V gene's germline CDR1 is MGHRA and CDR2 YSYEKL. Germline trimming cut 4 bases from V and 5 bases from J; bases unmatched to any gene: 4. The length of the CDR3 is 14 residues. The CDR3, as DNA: TGCGCCAGCAGCCTAACTAGCGGGGGTAACGAGCAGTACTTC. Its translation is CASSLTSGGNEQYF.

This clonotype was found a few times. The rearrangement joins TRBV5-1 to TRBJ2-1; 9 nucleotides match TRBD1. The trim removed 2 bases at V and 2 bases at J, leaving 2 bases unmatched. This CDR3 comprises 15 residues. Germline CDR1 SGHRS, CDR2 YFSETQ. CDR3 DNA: TGCGCCAGCAGCTTACAGGGGGCAGCCTACAATGAGCAGTTCTTC. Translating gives CASSLQGAAYNEQFF.

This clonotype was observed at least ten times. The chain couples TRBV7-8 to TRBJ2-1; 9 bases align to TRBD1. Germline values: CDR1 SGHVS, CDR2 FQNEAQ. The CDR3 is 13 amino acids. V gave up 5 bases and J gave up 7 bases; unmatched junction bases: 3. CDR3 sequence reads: CASSLDRGNEQFF. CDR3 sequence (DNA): TGTGCCAGCAGCCTGGACAGGGGAAATGAGCAGTTCTTC.

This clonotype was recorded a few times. CDR3 bases: TGTGCCAGGAGGTTACAGGACCATTCCTACAATGAGCAGTTCTTC. Its translation is CARRLQDHSYNEQFF. The chain couples TRBV6-2 or TRBV6-3 to TRBJ2-1; D might be TRBD1 (5 bases). The CDR3 totals 15 residues. Germline lookup yields CDR1 MNHEY and CDR2 SVGEGT. Trimming took off 9 bases at V and 1 base at J, with 16 bases between the two ends.

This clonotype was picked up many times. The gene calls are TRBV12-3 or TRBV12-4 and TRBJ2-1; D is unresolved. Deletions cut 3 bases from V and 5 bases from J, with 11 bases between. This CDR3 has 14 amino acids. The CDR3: CASSLASGNNEQFF. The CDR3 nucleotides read TGTGCCAGCAGTTTGGCTAGTGGGAACAATGAGCAGTTCTTC.

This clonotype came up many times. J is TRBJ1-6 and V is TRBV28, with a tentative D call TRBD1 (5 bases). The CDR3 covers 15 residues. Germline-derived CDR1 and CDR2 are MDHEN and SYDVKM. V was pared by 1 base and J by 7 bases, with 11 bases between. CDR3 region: CASSLLRGGNSPLHF. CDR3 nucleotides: TGTGCCAGCAGTTTATTGAGGGGCGGAAATTCACCCCTCCACTTT.

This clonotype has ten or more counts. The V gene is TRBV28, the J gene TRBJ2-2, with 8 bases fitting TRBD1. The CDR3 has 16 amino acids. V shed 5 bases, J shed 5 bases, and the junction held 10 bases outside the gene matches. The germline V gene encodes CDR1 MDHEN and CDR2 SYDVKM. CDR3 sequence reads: CASSPFRTGRTGELFF. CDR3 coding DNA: TGTGCCAGCAGTCCGTTCCGGACAGGGAGGACCGGGGAGCTGTTTTTT. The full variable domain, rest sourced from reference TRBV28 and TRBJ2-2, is DVKVTQSSRYLVKRTGEKVFLECVQDMDHENMFWYRQDPGLGLRLIYFSYDVKMKEKGDIPEGYSVSREKKERFSLILESASTNQTSMYLCASSPFRTGRTGELFFGEGSRLTVL.

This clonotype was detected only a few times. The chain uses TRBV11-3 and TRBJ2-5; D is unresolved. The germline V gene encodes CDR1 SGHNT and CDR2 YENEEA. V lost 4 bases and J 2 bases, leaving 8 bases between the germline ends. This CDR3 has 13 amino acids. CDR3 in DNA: TGTGCCAGCAGCTGGACCTATCAAGAGACCCAGTACTTC. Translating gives CASSWTYQETQYF.

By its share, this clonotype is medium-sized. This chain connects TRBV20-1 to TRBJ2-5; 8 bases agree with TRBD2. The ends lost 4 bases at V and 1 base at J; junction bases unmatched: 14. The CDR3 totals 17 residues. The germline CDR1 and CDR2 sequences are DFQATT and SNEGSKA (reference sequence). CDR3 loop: CSAIGGRIAGFQETQYF. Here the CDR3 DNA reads TGCAGTGCTATTGGGGGTAGGATAGCGGGGTTCCAAGAGACCCAGTACTTC.

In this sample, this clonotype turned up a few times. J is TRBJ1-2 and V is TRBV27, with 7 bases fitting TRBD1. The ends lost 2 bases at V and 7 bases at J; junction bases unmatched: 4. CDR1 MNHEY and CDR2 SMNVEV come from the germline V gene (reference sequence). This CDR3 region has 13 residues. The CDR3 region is CASSLLTGSGYTF. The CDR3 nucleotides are TGTGCCAGCAGTTTACTGACAGGGTCTGGCTACACCTTC.

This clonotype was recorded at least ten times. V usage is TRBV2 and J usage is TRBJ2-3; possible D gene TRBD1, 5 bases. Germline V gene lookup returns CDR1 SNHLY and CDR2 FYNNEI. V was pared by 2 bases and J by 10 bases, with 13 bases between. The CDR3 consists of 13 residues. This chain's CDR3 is CASSEPMGRPQYF. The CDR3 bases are TGTGCCAGCAGTGAACCAATGGGGCGCCCGCAGTATTTT.

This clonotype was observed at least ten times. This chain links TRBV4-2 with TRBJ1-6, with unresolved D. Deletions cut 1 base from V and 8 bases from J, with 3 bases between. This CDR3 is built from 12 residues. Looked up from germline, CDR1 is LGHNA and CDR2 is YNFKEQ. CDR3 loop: CASSQGYSPLHF. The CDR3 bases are TGTGCCAGCAGCCAAGGGTATTCACCCCTCCACTTT.

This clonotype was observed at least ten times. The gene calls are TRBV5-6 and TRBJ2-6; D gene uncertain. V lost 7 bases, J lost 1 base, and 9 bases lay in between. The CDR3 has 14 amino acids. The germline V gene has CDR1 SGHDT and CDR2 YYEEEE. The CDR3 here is CASALGSGANVLTF. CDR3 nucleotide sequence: TGTGCCAGCGCTCTCGGATCTGGGGCCAACGTCCTGACTTTC.

This CDR3 is CASSPGTGGANYGYTF. The CDR3 DNA is TGTGCCAGCAGTCCCGGGACAGGGGGAGCTAACTATGGCTACACCTTC. The J gene is TRBJ1-2, the V gene TRBV2; 11 nucleotides match TRBD1. CDR1 and CDR2 from the germline V gene are SNHLY and FYNNEI. The CDR3 loop spans 16 amino acids. V dropped 5 bases and J dropped 0; count of bases not matched to a gene: 5.

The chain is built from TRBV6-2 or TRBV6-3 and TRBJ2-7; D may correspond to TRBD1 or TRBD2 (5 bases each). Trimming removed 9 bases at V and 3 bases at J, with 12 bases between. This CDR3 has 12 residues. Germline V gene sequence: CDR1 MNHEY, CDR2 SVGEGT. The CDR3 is CASTGTDYEQYF. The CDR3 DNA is TGTGCCAGTACTGGGACGGACTACGAGCAGTACTTC.

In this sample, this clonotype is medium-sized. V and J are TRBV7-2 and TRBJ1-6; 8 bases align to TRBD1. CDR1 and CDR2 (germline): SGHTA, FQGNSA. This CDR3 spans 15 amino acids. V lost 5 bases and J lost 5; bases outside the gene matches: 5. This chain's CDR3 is CASSTQGANNSPLHF. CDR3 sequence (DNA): TGTGCCAGCAGCACTCAGGGGGCGAATAATTCACCCCTCCACTTT.

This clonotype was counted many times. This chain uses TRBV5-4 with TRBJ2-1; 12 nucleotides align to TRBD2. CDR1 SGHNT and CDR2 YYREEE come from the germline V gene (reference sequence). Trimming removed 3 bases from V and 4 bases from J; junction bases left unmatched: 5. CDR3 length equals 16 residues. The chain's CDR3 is CASSSTSGGQYNEQFF. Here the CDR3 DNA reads TGTGCCAGCAGCTCGACTAGCGGGGGCCAATACAATGAGCAGTTCTTC.

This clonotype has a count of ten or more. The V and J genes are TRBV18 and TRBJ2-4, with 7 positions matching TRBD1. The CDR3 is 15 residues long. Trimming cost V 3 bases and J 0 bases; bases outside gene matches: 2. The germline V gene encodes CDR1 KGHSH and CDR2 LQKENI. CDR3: CASSPGQLAKNIQYF. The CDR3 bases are TGTGCCAGCTCACCGGGACAGCTAGCCAAAAACATTCAGTACTTC. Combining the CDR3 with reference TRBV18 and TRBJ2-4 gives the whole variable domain NAGVMQNPRHLVRRRGQEARLRCSPMKGHSHVYWYRQLPEEGLKFMVYLQKENIIDESGMPKERFSAEFPKEGPSILRIQQVVRGDSAAYFCASSPGQLAKNIQYFGAGTRLSVL.

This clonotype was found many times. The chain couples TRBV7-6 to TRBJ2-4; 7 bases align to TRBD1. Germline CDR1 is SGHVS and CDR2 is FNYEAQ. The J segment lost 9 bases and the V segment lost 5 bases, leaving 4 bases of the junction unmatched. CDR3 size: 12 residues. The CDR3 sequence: CASSNRDSIQYF. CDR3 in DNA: TGTGCCAGCAGCAACAGGGACAGCATTCAGTACTTC.

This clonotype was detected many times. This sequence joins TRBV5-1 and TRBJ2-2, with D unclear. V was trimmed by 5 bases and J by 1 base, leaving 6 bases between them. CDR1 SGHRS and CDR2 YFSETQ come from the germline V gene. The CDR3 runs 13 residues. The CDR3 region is CASRARNTGELFF. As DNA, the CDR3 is TGCGCCAGCAGGGCGAGGAACACCGGGGAGCTGTTTTTT.

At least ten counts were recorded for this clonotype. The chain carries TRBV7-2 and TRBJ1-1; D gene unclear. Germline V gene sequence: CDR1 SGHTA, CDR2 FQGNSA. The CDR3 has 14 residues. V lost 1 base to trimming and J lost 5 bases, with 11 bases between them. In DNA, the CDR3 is TGTGCCAGCAGCTTAGGGTCCTTAGGGACTGAAGCTTTCTTT. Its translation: CASSLGSLGTEAFF.

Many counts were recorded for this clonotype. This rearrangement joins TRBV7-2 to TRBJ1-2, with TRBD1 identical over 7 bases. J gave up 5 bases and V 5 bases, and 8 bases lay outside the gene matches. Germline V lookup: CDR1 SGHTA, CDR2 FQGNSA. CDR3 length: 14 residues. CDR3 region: CASSRGGTEYGYTF. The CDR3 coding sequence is TGTGCCAGCAGCCGAGGCGGGACAGAATATGGCTACACCTTC.

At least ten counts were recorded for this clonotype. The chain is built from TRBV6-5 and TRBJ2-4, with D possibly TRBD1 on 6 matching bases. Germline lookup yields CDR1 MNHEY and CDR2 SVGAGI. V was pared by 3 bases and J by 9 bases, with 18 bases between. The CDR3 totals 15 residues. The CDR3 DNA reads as TGTGCCAGCAGTTATATTTCCACAGGGTGGTCCATTCAGTACTTC. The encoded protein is CASSYISTGWSIQYF.

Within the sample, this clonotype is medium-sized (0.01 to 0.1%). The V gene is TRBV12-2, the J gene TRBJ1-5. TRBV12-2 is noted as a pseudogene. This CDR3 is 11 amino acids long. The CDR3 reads CASPRNQPQHF. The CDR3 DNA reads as TGTGCAAGTCCACGCAATCAGCCCCAGCATTTT.

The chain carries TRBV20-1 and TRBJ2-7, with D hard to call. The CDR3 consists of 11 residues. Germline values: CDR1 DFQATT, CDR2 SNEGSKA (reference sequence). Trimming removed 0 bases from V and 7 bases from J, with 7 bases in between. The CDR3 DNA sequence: TGCAGTGCTAGAGATGGGCGGGAGCAGTACTTC. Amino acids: CSARDGREQYF.

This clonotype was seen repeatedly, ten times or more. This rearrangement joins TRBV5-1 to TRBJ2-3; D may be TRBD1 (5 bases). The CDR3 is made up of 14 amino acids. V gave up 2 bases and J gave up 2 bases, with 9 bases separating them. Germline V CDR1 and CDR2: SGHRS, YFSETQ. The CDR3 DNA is TGCGCCAGCAGCTTCGGACACGCCACAGATACGCAGTATTTT. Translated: CASSFGHATDTQYF.

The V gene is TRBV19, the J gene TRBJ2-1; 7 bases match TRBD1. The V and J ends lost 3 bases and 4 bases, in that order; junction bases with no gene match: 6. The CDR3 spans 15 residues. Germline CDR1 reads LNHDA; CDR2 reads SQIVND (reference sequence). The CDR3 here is CASSISDRKYNEQFF. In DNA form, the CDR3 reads TGTGCCAGTAGTATTTCGGACAGGAAGTACAATGAGCAGTTCTTC.

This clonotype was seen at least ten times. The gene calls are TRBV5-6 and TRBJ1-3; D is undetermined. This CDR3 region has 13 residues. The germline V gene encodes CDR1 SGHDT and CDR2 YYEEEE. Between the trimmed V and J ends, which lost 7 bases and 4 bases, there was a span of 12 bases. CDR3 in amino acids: CASLLREGNTIYF. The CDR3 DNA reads TGTGCCAGCTTGCTGAGGGAAGGAAACACCATATATTTT.

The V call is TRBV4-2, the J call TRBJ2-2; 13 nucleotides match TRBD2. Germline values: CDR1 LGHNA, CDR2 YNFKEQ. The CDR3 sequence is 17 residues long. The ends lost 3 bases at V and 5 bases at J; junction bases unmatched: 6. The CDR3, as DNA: TGTGCCAGCAGCCAGACTAGCGGGGGGACGGGAACCGGGGAGCTGTTTTTT. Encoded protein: CASSQTSGGTGTGELFF.

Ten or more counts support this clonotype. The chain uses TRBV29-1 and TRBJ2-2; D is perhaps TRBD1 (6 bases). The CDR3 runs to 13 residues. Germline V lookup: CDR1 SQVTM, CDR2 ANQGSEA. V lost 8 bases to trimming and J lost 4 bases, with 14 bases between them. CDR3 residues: CSLDRHLTGELFF. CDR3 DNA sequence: TGCAGCCTCGACAGGCATCTCACCGGGGAGCTGTTTTTT.

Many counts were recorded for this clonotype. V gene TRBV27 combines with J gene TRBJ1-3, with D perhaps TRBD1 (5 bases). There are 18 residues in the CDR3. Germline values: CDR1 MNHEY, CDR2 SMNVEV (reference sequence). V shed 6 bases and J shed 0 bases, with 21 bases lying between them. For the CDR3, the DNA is TGTGCCAGCAGCCCTAAACGGACATCGGCGCACTCTGGAAACACCATATATTTT. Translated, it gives CASSPKRTSAHSGNTIYF.